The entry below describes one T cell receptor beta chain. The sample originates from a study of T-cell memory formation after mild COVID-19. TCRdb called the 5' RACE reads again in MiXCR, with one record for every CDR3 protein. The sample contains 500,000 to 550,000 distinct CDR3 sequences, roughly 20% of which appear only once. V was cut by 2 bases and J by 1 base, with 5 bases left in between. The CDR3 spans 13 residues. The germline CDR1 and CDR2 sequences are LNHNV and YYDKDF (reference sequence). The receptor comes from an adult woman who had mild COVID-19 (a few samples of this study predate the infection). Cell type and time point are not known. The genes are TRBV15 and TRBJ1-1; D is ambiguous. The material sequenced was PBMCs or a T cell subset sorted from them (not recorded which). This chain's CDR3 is CATSRRANTEAFF. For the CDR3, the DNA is TGTGCCACCAGCAGACGGGCGAACACTGAAGCTTTCTTT.